These 29 T cell receptor beta chains share one sample of origin, sequenced in a study of lymphopenia after photon versus proton radiotherapy. TCRdb keeps only in-frame clones here, not all; method: immunoSEQ multiplex PCR. This table holds tens of thousands of clones, approximately 90% found once. This specimen was peripheral blood, taken from a patient treated with photon-based radiotherapy. The receptors shown here come from a woman aged 70-85 years with pancreatic cancer.

The chain is built from TRBV5-1 and TRBJ1-2; D gene unclear. The CDR3 has 13 residues. The ends were cut back, 1 base at V and 5 bases at J, with 9 bases in the middle. CDR1 is SGHRS and CDR2 is YFSETQ in the germline V gene. The CDR3 is CASSLPGEYGYTF. CDR3 nucleotides: TGCGCCAGCAGCTTGCCGGGAGAATATGGCTACACCTTC.

The rearrangement links TRBV5-1 to TRBJ2-7, with 12 nucleotides matching TRBD2. Germline V lookup: CDR1 SGHRS, CDR2 YFSETQ. The length of the CDR3 is 17 residues. V dropped 0 bases and J dropped 4; count of bases not matched to a gene: 8. CDR3 residues: CASSLVWTSGKGYEQYF. In DNA, the CDR3 is TGCGCCAGCAGCTTGGTTTGGACTAGCGGGAAAGGATACGAGCAGTACTTC.

The J gene is TRBJ2-3, the V gene TRBV5-1; D is undetermined. The germline gives CDR1 SGHRS, CDR2 YFSETQ. V was cut by 0 bases and J by 0 bases, with 11 bases left in between. The CDR3 totals 16 residues. The CDR3 sequence is CASSLVGGYSTDTQYF. The CDR3, as DNA: TGCGCCAGCAGCTTGGTCGGCGGATATAGCACAGATACGCAGTATTTT. Full variable domain (outside the CDR3, taken from reference TRBV5-1 and TRBJ2-3): KAGVTQTPRYLIKTRGQQVTLSCSPISGHRSVSWYQQTPGQGLQFLFEYFSETQRNKGNFPGRFSGRQFSNSRSEMNVSTLELGDSALYLCASSLVGGYSTDTQYFGPGTRLTVL.

The V call is TRBV5-1, the J call TRBJ2-5, with TRBD1 matching over 11 bases. The DNA end lines up better with TRBJ2-7; the J call may be wrong. The germline CDR1 and CDR2 sequences are SGHRS and YFSETQ. CDR3 length equals 15 residues. This CDR3 reads CASSAGTGGSYEQYF. DNA of the CDR3: TGCGCCAGCAGCGCCGGGACAGGGGGCTCCTACGAGCAGTACTTC.

V and J are TRBV19 and TRBJ2-1; 12 nucleotides line up with TRBD2. This CDR3 has 16 residues. Trimming took 1 base from V and 3 from J; bases not matched to a gene: 1. CDR1 is LNHDA, CDR2 SQIVND, per germline (reference sequence). CDR3 residues: CASSIVGLAGYNEQFF. CDR3 in DNA: TGTGCCAGTAGTATAGTGGGACTAGCGGGCTACAATGAGCAGTTCTTC.

This clone has just a few counts. The V gene is TRBV7-9, the J gene TRBJ1-5; D is undetermined. The CDR3 spans 12 residues. The ends were cut back, 5 bases at V and 8 bases at J, with 10 bases in the middle. CDR1 and CDR2 from the germline V gene are SEHNR and FQNEAQ (reference sequence). The CDR3 is CASSQGNKPQHF. The CDR3 DNA sequence: TGTGCCAGCAGCCAAGGTAATAAGCCCCAGCATTTT. The whole variable domain, filled in from reference TRBV7-9 and TRBJ1-5, reads DTGVSQNPRHKITKRGQNVTFRCDPISEHNRLYWYRQTLGQGPEFLTYFQNEAQLEKSRLLSDRFSAERPKGSFSTLEIQRTEQGDSAMYLCASSQGNKPQHFGDGTRLSIL.

The chain combines TRBV9 with TRBJ2-7; 7 nucleotides align to TRBD1. The germline V gene encodes CDR1 SGDLS and CDR2 YYNGEE. The length of the CDR3 is 14 residues. Trimming removed 7 bases from V and 2 bases from J; junction bases left unmatched: 9. CDR3 amino acids: CASAKGGQTYEQYF. CDR3 DNA sequence: TGTGCCAGCGCCAAAGGGGGACAGACCTACGAGCAGTACTTC.

This clone was observed once. The chain uses TRBV19 and TRBJ2-2; TRBD1 matches at 8 bases. In germline, CDR1 is LNHDA, CDR2 SQIVND (reference sequence). This CDR3 region has 14 residues. With 11 bases clipped from V and 4 bases from J, the junction kept 9 bases outside the gene matches. In DNA, the CDR3 is TGTGCCGGGAGACAGGGGTTGAGCACCGGGGAGCTGTTTTTT. Protein sequence: CAGRQGLSTGELFF.

The count of this clone is one. The chain employs TRBV6-1 and TRBJ2-2; the match to TRBD2 covers 12 bases. CDR3 length: 15 residues. The germline gives CDR1 MNHNS, CDR2 SASEGT. Germline trimming cut 5 bases from V and 7 bases from J; bases unmatched to any gene: 5. The CDR3 sequence: CASSPGLAGSGELFF. The CDR3 DNA reads as TGTGCCAGCAGTCCAGGACTAGCGGGAAGCGGGGAGCTGTTTTTT.

V usage is TRBV5-4 and J usage is TRBJ1-2; 10 bases align to TRBD1. Germline CDR1 and CDR2: SGHNT and YYREEE (reference sequence). This CDR3 is 16 amino acids long. V shed 3 bases, J shed 3 bases, and the junction held 8 bases outside the gene matches. CDR3 DNA sequence: TGTGCCAGCAGCTGGAAAGCCGGACAGGGGGACTATGGCTACACCTTC. This gives the protein CASSWKAGQGDYGYTF.

This sequence joins TRBV9 and TRBJ2-6, with TRBD2 matching over 10 bases. Germline V gene data show CDR1 as SGDLS and CDR2 as YYNGEE. The CDR3 has 18 residues. V lost 3 bases, J lost 0 bases, and 6 bases stayed unmatched. This CDR3 is CASSAGLAELSGANVLTF. CDR3 sequence (DNA): TGTGCCAGCAGCGCCGGACTAGCGGAGCTCTCTGGGGCCAACGTCCTGACTTTC. Supplemented by reference TRBV9 and TRBJ2-6, the full variable domain reads DSGVTQTPKHLITATGQRVTLRCSPRSGDLSVYWYQQSLDQGLQFLIQYYNGEERAKGNILERFSAQQFPDLHSELNLSSLELGDSALYFCASSAGLAELSGANVLTFGAGSRLTVL.

This clone occurred once. The V gene is TRBV18, the J gene TRBJ2-3; D gene unclear. The germline gives CDR1 KGHSH, CDR2 LQKENI. V dropped 2 bases and J dropped 4 bases, with 7 bases sitting between them. This CDR3 is built from 13 residues. This CDR3 is CASSPNWADTQYF. As DNA, the CDR3 is TGTGCCAGCTCACCAAATTGGGCAGATACGCAGTATTTT. Together with reference TRBV18 and TRBJ2-3, the CDR3 gives the full variable domain: NAGVMQNPRHLVRRRGQEARLRCSPMKGHSHVYWYRQLPEEGLKFMVYLQKENIIDESGMPKERFSAEFPKEGPSILRIQQVVRGDSAAYFCASSPNWADTQYFGPGTRLTVL.

This sequence joins TRBV19 and TRBJ1-1, with D unclear. The V gene's germline CDR1 is LNHDA and CDR2 SQIVND (reference sequence). V shed 3 bases and J shed 4 bases, with 12 bases lying between them. This CDR3 has 14 residues. The CDR3 loop is CASSIGARGTEAFF. DNA of the CDR3: TGTGCCAGTAGTATTGGAGCGAGAGGCACTGAAGCTTTCTTT.

The genes are TRBV5-1 and TRBJ2-1, with D uncertain. The germline V gene encodes CDR1 SGHRS and CDR2 YFSETQ. Trimming left V 1 base short and J 3 bases short, with 5 bases between. This CDR3 contains 13 residues. The CDR3 protein is CASSLFSYNEQFF. The CDR3 DNA is TGCGCCAGCAGCTTGTTTAGCTACAATGAGCAGTTCTTC.

This chain connects TRBV7-9 to TRBJ2-7; TRBD2 is a possible D gene (5 bases). The V gene lost 8 bases and the J gene lost 5 bases, with 13 bases spanning the gap. The germline gives CDR1 SEHNR, CDR2 FQNEAQ (reference sequence). The CDR3 sequence is 12 residues long. The CDR3 spells CASGVGKNEQYF. Here the CDR3 DNA reads TGTGCCAGCGGGGTCGGGAAAAACGAGCAGTACTTC.

The rearrangement joins TRBV27 to TRBJ2-3; 7 bases are a match to TRBD2. Germline loops: CDR1 MNHEY, CDR2 SMNVEV (reference sequence). Losses at the gene ends were 2 bases for V and 0 bases for J; bases not matched to a gene: 2. This CDR3 has 15 amino acids. The CDR3 region is CASSLRGGSTDTQYF. CDR3 nucleotide sequence: TGTGCCAGCAGTTTAAGGGGAGGGAGCACAGATACGCAGTATTTT.

The chain carries TRBV15 and TRBJ1-3, with a possible D match to TRBD1 (5 bases). Trimming left V 1 base short and J 0 bases short, with 19 bases between. The CDR3 is 19 amino acids. The germline gives CDR1 LNHNV, CDR2 YYDKDF (reference sequence). CDR3 amino acids: CATSRVGGGVGYSGNTIYF. In DNA, the CDR3 is TGTGCCACCAGCAGAGTGGGGGGAGGTGTGGGGTACTCTGGAAACACCATATATTTT.

The V and J genes are TRBV19 and TRBJ1-6; D remains ambiguous. The germline gives CDR1 LNHDA, CDR2 SQIVND (reference sequence). The germline V and J ends were trimmed by 5 bases and 0 bases, with 8 bases remaining between them. CDR3 length equals 15 residues. CDR3 region: CASSLESSYNSPLHF. In DNA, the CDR3 is TGTGCCAGTAGTCTGGAATCCTCCTATAATTCACCCCTCCACTTT. Using reference TRBV19 and TRBJ1-6 for the parts outside the CDR3, the full variable domain is DGGITQSPKYLFRKEGQNVTLSCEQNLNHDAMYWYRQDPGQGLRLIYYSQIVNDFQKGDIAEGYSVSREKKESFPLTVTSAQKNPTAFYLCASSLESSYNSPLHFGNGTRLTVT.

The chain joins TRBV7-6 to TRBJ2-1; 10 nucleotides agree with TRBD2. The CDR3 contains 15 residues. CDR1 and CDR2 from the germline V gene are SGHVS and FNYEAQ. V shed 5 bases and J 2 bases; nucleotides not matched to a gene: 3. CDR3 sequence (DNA): TGTGCCAGCAGCCCTAGCGGGAGAACCTACAATGAGCAGTTCTTC. Its translation is CASSPSGRTYNEQFF.

The V and J genes are TRBV25-1 and TRBJ2-5, with D hard to call. The CDR3 is 11 amino acids. Trimming took off 2 bases at V and 5 bases at J, with 3 bases between the two ends. The germline gives CDR1 MGHDK, CDR2 SYGVNS. DNA of the CDR3: TGTGCCAGCAGTGAAAGTGAGACCCAGTACTTC. This encodes CASSESETQYF. The whole variable domain, remainder taken from reference TRBV25-1 and TRBJ2-5, is EADIYQTPRYLVIGTGKKITLECSQTMGHDKMYWYQQDPGMELHLIHYSYGVNSTEKGDLSSESTVSRIRTEHFPLTLESARPSHTSQYLCASSESETQYFGPGTRLLVL.

CDR3 amino acids: CASSLRRTAGVGEQYF. CDR3 sequence (DNA): TGCGCCAGCAGTTTACGTAGGACAGCGGGGGTAGGGGAGCAGTACTTC. The chain carries TRBV10-1 and TRBJ2-7, with 8 nucleotides matching TRBD2. Germline loops: CDR1 WNHNN, CDR2 SYGVQD (reference sequence). The CDR3 runs 16 residues. With 5 bases clipped from V and 7 bases from J, the junction kept 16 bases outside the gene matches.

This chain links TRBV11-2 with TRBJ2-5; possible D gene TRBD2, 5 bases. Germline V lookup: CDR1 SGHAT, CDR2 FQNNGV. V lost 1 base and J 4 bases, leaving 7 bases between the germline ends. The length of the CDR3 is 13 residues. The CDR3 DNA sequence: TGTGCCAGCAGCTTAGTTGCGGGAGAGACCCAGTACTTC. Translated: CASSLVAGETQYF.

The chain links TRBV7-9 to TRBJ1-2; 10 positions match TRBD1. The germline V gene has CDR1 SEHNR and CDR2 FQNEAQ (reference sequence). J lost 5 bases, V lost 5 bases, and 14 bases had no gene match. There are 17 residues in the CDR3. The CDR3: CASSPTGGASGSYGYTF. CDR3 coding DNA: TGTGCCAGCAGCCCGACAGGGGGCGCATCCGGGAGTTATGGCTACACCTTC.

CDR3 bases: TGTGCCAGCAGCCAAGTATACGAGGGGGAGCAGTACTTC. Its protein product is CASSQVYEGEQYF. The V and J genes are TRBV14 and TRBJ2-7; D is possibly TRBD1 or TRBD2 (5 bases each). The V end was cut by 1 base, the J end by 7 bases, with 11 bases between. Per germline, CDR1 SGHDN and CDR2 FVKESK. The CDR3 is 13 residues long.

The gene calls are TRBV28 and TRBJ1-1; unclear D gene. The germline V gene has CDR1 MDHEN and CDR2 SYDVKM. The V gene lost 1 base and the J gene lost 0 bases, with 6 bases spanning the gap. The CDR3 has 14 residues. The CDR3 DNA reads as TGTGCCAGCAGTTTATTAGTCCTGAACACTGAAGCTTTCTTT. Amino acids: CASSLLVLNTEAFF.

J is TRBJ2-2 and V is TRBV28, with D perhaps matching TRBD1 (6 bases). Trimming removed 5 bases at V and 6 bases at J, with 13 bases between. Germline V gene sequence: CDR1 MDHEN, CDR2 SYDVKM. This CDR3 has 14 amino acids. The DNA of the CDR3 is TGTGCCAGCAGTCCTCATACAGGGCCCGGGGAGCTGTTTTTT. Protein product: CASSPHTGPGELFF.

This clone was observed once. J is TRBJ1-5 and V is TRBV5-5; 11 nucleotides agree with TRBD1. Germline CDR1 and CDR2: SGHKS and YYEKEE (reference sequence). CDR3 length: 20 residues. The junction had 19 bases not matched to a gene; V was cut back by 2 bases and J by 6 bases. The CDR3 DNA reads as TGTGCCAGCAGCTTCCAATATAGGACAGGGGGCGATTCGGTACGTCAGCCCCAGCATTTT. This gives the protein CASSFQYRTGGDSVRQPQHF.

The V and J genes are TRBV14 and TRBJ2-2, with a weak D call TRBD2 (6 bases). The CDR3 sequence is 16 residues long. Germline V lookup: CDR1 SGHDN, CDR2 FVKESK. V lost 4 bases, J lost 0 bases, and 12 bases lay in between. CDR3 sequence: CASSPLAEPNTGELFF. In nucleotides, the CDR3 is TGTGCCAGCAGCCCACTAGCTGAGCCGAACACCGGGGAGCTGTTTTTT.

The chain is built from TRBV5-1 and TRBJ2-2, with D tentatively TRBD1 or TRBD2 (6 bases each). The V gene's germline CDR1 is SGHRS and CDR2 YFSETQ. CDR3 size: 14 residues. The ends were cut back, 0 bases at V and 7 bases at J, with 10 bases in the middle. The CDR3 loop reads CASSLVGGDGELFF. CDR3 nucleotide sequence: TGCGCCAGCAGCTTGGTCGGGGGCGACGGGGAGCTGTTTTTT.